Below are 10 T cell receptor beta chains sequenced from a single sample in a study of T cells in Graves' hyperthyroidism and ophthalmopathy. RNA transcripts provided the source from which TCR beta CDR3 regions were amplified. The HTBI primer set drove a first-round RT-PCR of the TCR CDR3. TCRdb passed the multiplex PCR reads through MiXCR, listing each CDR3 protein once. The sample lists roughly 500,000 distinct CDR3 sequences; over 45% were seen once. Material for sequencing was peripheral blood or thyroid tissue (not recorded which). The receptor source for this set is an adult woman with Graves' disease, either hyperthyroidism or ophthalmopathy (not recorded which).

The V gene is TRBV20-1, the J gene TRBJ1-5, with D perhaps TRBD1 (6 bases). This CDR3 region has 14 residues. With 5 bases removed from V and 0 bases from J, the gap between germline ends came to 11 bases. Germline CDR1 is DFQATT and CDR2 is SNEGSKA (reference sequence). In DNA form, the CDR3 reads TGCAGTGCTTCGGGACAATATAGCAATCAGCCCCAGCATTTT. This gives the protein CSASGQYSNQPQHF.

The chain couples TRBV29-1 to TRBJ1-1; no clear D. The V gene's germline CDR1 is SQVTM and CDR2 ANQGSEA. The CDR3 has 11 amino acids. V was cut by 4 bases and J by 6 bases, with 9 bases left in between. The CDR3 loop reads CSVAGFAEAFF. The CDR3 DNA reads as TGCAGCGTTGCGGGTTTCGCTGAAGCTTTCTTT.

The rearrangement joins TRBV10-3 to TRBJ2-7; unclear D gene. The CDR3 covers 15 residues. CDR1 is ENHRY and CDR2 is SYGVKD in the germline V gene. Between the trimmed V and J ends, which lost 3 bases and 5 bases, there was a span of 17 bases. CDR3: CAISDAGLTLHEQYF. The CDR3 DNA reads TGTGCCATCAGTGATGCCGGCCTAACTCTTCACGAGCAGTACTTC.

The rearrangement uses TRBV5-1 and TRBJ2-2; 10 bases map to TRBD2. CDR3 size: 15 residues. Looked up from germline, CDR1 is SGHRS and CDR2 is YFSETQ. Losses at the gene ends were 3 bases for V and 13 bases for J; bases not matched to a gene: 12. CDR3 bases: TGCGCCAGCAGCTCGGAAGCGGGAGGGCCGGAAGGGCTGTTTTTT. This translates into CASSSEAGGPEGLFF.

This clonotype was detected ten times or more. The rearrangement joins TRBV7-9 to TRBJ1-5; TRBD1 matches at 12 bases. The V segment lost 5 bases and the J segment 6 bases; nucleotides outside the gene matches: 5. The CDR3 totals 15 residues. Germline CDR1 and CDR2: SEHNR and FQNEAQ (reference sequence). The CDR3 here is CASSPGQGAGQPQHF. The CDR3 nucleotides are TGTGCCAGCAGCCCGGGACAGGGGGCGGGTCAGCCCCAGCATTTT.

To note about this clonotype: This clone may be a read error of a much larger clone one base away. The CDR3 protein is CASSQVAGMNAEAFF. CDR3 in DNA: TGCGCCAGCAGCCAAGTGGCAGGGATGAACGCTGAAGCTTTCTTT. The chain uses TRBV4-1 and TRBJ1-1; possible D gene TRBD1, 5 bases. The CDR3 has 15 residues. Looked up from germline, CDR1 is MGHRA and CDR2 is YSYEKL.

This clonotype showed up just a few times. The gene calls are TRBV7-2 and TRBJ1-6; tentative D call: TRBD1 (5 bases). The V gene's germline CDR1 is SGHTA and CDR2 FQGNSA. There are 14 residues in the CDR3. V dropped 3 bases and J dropped 7 bases, with 10 bases sitting between them. The DNA of the CDR3 is TGTGCCAGCAGCTTTTACCGGGACAATTCACCCCTCCACTTT. Translated: CASSFYRDNSPLHF. The variable domain in full, with the rest retrieved from reference TRBV7-2 and TRBJ1-6, is GAGVSQSPSNKVTEKGKDVELRCDPISGHTALYWYRQSLGQGLEFLIYFQGNSAPDKSGLPSDRFSAERTGGSVSTLTIQRTQQEDSAVYLCASSFYRDNSPLHFGNGTRLTVT.

The V and J genes are TRBV7-2 and TRBJ2-2, with D perhaps TRBD2 (6 bases). V lost 5 bases to trimming and J lost 7 bases, with 11 bases between them. CDR1 is SGHTA, CDR2 FQGNSA, per germline. The CDR3 totals 13 residues. The chain's CDR3 is CASSQLGGGELFF. The CDR3 region has the DNA TGTGCCAGCAGCCAATTGGGAGGCGGGGAGCTGTTTTTT.

J is TRBJ2-5 and V is TRBV7-9; TRBD2 aligns across 11 bases. CDR3 length equals 14 residues. Trimming at V came to 6 bases and at J to 7 bases, leaving 7 bases not matched to a gene. Germline V gene data show CDR1 as SEHNR and CDR2 as FQNEAQ (reference sequence). The CDR3: CASSPTSGARTQYF. The CDR3 nucleotides are TGTGCCAGCAGTCCGACTAGCGGGGCCCGGACCCAGTACTTC.

V and J are TRBV5-1 and TRBJ2-7; tentative D call: TRBD2 (5 bases). Germline V gene lookup returns CDR1 SGHRS and CDR2 YFSETQ. This CDR3 is 12 amino acids long. The V end lost 4 bases, the J end lost 4 bases, and 9 bases lay between the germline ends. CDR3 in DNA: TGCGCCAGCAGCCCGGGGATGTACGAGCAGTACTTC. Encoded protein: CASSPGMYEQYF.